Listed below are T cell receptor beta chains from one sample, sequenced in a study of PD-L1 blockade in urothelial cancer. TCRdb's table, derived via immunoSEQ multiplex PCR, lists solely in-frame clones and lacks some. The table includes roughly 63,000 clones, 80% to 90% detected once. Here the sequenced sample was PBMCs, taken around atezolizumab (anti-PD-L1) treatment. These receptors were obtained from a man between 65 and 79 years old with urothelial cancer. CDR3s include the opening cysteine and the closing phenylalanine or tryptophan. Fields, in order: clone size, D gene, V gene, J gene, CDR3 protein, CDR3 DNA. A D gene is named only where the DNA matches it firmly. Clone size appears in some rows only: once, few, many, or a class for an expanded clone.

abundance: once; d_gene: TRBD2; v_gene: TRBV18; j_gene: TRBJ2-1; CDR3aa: CASSPGLAGLLYNEQFF; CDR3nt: TGTGCCAGCTCACCAGGGCTAGCGGGCCTACTCTACAATGAGCAGTTCTTC
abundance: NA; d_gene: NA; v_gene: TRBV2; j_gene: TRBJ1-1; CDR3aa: CASRKEGAGSTEAFF; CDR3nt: TGTGCCAGCAGGAAGGAAGGTGCGGGGTCCACTGAAGCTTTCTTT
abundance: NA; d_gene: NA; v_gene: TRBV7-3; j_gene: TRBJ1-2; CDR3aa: CASSPDSFYGYTF; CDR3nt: TGTGCCAGCAGCCCAGACAGTTTCTATGGCTACACCTTC
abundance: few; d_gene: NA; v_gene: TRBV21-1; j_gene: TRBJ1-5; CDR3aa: CASSKGQGNQPQHF; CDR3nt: TGTGCCAGCAGCAAGGGACAGGGCAATCAGCCCCAGCATTTT
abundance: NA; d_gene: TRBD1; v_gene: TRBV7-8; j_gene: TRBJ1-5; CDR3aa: CASSPPRGLGQPQHF; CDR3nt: TGTGCCAGCAGTCCCCCCAGGGGGCTAGGTCAGCCCCAGCATTTT
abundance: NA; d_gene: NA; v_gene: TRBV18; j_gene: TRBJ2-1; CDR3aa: CASSPDGWHNEQFF; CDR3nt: TGTGCCAGCTCACCCGACGGGTGGCACAATGAGCAGTTCTTC
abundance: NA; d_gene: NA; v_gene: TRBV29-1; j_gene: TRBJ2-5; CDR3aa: CSVATPGVETQYF; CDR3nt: TGCAGCGTTGCCACGCCAGGGGTAGAGACCCAGTACTTC
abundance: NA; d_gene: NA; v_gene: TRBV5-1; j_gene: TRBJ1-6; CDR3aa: CASSLAPGVSSYNSPLHF; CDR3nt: TGCGCCAGCAGCTTAGCCCCCGGGGTCAGCTCCTATAATTCACCCCTCCACTTT
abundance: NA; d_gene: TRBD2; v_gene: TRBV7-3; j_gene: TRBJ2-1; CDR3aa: CASSSTSGVRNEQFF; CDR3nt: TGTGCCAGCAGCTCAACTAGCGGGGTTCGGAATGAGCAGTTCTTC
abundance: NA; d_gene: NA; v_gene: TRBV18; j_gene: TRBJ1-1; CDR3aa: CASSPESNTEAFF; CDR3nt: TGTGCCAGCTCACCAGAGTCGAACACTGAAGCTTTCTTT
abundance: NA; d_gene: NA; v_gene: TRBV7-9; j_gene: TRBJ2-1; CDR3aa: CASSLEDAGSREQFF; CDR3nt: TGTGCCAGCAGCTTAGAGGATGCGGGATCTCGTGAGCAGTTCTTC
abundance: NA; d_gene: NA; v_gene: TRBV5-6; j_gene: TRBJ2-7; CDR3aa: CASSLGISGNEQYF; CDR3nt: TGTGCCAGCAGCTTGGGGATATCCGGGAACGAGCAGTACTTC
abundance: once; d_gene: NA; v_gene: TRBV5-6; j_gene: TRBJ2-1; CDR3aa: CASSLSGLEQFF; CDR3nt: TGTGCCAGCAGCTTGTCCGGTCTTGAGCAGTTCTTC
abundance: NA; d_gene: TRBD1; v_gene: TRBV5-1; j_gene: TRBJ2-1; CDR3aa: CASTRGQGVPSYNEQFF; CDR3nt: TGCGCCAGCACTAGGGGGCAGGGGGTTCCTTCCTACAATGAGCAGTTCTTC
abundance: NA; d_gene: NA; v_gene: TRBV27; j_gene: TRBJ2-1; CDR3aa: CASSLRVGVSNEQFF; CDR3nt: TGTGCCAGCAGTCTCCGTGTCGGGGTGAGCAATGAGCAGTTCTTC
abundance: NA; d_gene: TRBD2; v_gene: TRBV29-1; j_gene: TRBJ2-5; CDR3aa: CSVLAGGDETQYF; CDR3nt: TGCAGCGTCCTAGCGGGGGGGGATGAGACCCAGTACTTC
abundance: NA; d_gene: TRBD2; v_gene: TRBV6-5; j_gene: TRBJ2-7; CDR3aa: CASSYSISAGFYEQYF; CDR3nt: TGTGCCAGCAGTTACTCGATATCAGCGGGATTCTACGAGCAGTACTTC
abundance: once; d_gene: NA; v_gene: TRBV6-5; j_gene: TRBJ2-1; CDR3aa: CASTQGLSNEQFF; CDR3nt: TGTGCCAGCACCCAGGGTCTGAGCAATGAGCAGTTCTTC
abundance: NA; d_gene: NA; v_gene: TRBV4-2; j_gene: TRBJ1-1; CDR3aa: CASSQDRRGTEAFF; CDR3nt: TGTGCCAGCAGCCAAGACCGGAGAGGAACTGAAGCTTTCTTT
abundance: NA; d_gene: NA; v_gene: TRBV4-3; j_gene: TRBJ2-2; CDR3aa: CASSQGLLPTGELFF; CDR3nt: TGCGCCAGCAGCCAAGGACTCCTTCCTACCGGGGAGCTGTTTTTT
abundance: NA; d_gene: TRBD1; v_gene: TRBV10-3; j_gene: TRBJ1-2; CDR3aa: CAISPGQGFYGYTF; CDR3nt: TGTGCCATCAGTCCGGGACAGGGATTCTATGGCTACACCTTC
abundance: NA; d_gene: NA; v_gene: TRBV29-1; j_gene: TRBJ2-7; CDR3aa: CSVGPDSPYEQYF; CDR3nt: TGCAGCGTGGGCCCGGACAGCCCCTACGAGCAGTACTTC
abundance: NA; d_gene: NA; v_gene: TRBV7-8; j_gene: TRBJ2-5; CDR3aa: CASSFSSQETQYF; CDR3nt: TGTGCCAGCAGCTTTAGCAGCCAAGAGACCCAGTACTTC
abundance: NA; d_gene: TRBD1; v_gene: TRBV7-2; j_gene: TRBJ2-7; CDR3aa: CASSSTGTGGYEQYF; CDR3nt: TGTGCCAGCAGCTCGACCGGGACAGGGGGGTACGAGCAGTACTTC
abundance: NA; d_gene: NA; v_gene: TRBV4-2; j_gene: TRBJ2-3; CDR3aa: CASSQDREDTQYF; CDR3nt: TGTGCCAGCAGCCAAGATCGGGAGGATACGCAGTATTTT
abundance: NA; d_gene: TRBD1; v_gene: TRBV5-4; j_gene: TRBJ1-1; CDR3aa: CASNRGRQGVNTEAFF; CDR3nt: TGTGCCAGCAACCGCGGCCGACAGGGGGTAAACACTGAAGCTTTCTTT
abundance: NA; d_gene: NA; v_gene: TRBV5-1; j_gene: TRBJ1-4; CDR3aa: CASSLRSGPATNEKLFF; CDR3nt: TGCGCCAGCAGCTTAAGGTCAGGGCCTGCAACTAATGAAAAACTGTTTTTT
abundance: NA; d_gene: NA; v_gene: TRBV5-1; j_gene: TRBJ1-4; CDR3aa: CASSFGQGGEKLFF; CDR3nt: TGCGCCAGCAGCTTCGGGCAGGGCGGTGAAAAACTGTTTTTT
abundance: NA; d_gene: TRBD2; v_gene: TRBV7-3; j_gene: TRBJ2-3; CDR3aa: CASSSGGDTQYF; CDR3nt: TGTGCCAGCAGCTCGGGGGGGGATACGCAGTATTTT